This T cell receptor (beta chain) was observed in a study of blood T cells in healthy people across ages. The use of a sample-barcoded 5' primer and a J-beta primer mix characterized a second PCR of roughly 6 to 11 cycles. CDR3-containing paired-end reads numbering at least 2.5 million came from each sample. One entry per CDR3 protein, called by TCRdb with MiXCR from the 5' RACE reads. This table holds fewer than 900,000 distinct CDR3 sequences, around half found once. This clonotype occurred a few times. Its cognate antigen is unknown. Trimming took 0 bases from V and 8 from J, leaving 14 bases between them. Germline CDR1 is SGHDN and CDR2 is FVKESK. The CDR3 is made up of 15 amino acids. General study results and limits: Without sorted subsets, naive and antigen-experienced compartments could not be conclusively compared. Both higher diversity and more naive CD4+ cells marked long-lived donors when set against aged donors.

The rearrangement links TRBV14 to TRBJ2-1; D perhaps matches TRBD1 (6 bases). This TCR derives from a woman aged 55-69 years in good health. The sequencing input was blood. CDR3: CASSQEGPNRDEQFF. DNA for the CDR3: TGTGCCAGCAGCCAAGAAGGCCCGAACAGGGATGAGCAGTTCTTC.